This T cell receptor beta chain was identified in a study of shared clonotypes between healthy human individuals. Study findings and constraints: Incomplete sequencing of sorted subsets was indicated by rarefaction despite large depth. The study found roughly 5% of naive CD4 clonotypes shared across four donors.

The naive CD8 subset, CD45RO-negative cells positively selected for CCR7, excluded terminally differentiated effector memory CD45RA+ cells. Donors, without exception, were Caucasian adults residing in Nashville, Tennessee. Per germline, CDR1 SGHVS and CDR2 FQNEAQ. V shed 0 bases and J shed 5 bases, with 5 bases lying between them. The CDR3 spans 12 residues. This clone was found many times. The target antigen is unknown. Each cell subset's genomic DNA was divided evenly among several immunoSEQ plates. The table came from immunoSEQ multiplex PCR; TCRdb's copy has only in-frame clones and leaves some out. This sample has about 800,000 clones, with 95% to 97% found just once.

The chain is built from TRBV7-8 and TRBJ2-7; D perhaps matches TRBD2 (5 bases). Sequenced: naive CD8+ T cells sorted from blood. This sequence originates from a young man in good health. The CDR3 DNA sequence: TGTGCCAGCAGCTTAGCGCGGGACGAGCAGTACTTC. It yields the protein CASSLARDEQYF.